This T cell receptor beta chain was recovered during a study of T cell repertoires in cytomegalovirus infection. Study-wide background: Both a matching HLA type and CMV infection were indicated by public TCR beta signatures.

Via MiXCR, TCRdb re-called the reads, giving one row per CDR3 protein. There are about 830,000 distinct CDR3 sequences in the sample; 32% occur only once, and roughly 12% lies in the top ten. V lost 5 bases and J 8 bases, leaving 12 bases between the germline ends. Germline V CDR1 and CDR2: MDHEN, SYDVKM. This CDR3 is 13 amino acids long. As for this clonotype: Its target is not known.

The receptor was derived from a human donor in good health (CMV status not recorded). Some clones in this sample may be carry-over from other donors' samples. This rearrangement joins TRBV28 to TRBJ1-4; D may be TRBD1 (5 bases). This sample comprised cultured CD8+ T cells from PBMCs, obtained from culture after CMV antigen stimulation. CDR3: CASSPMGREKLFF. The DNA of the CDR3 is TGTGCCAGCAGTCCTATGGGACGGGAAAAACTGTTTTTT.